This T cell receptor (beta chain) was documented in a study of tumor-infiltrating lymphocytes in primary liver carcinoma. As to this clonotype: An end of the junction differs from the germline gene, which may be a read error.

The CDR3 covers 15 residues. The germline V gene encodes CDR1 SGHAT and CDR2 FQNNGV. From unsorted bulk tissue weighing about 18-30 mg, DNA and RNA were co-extracted. Chronic HBV infection, untreated so far, was present in the patients. Five distinct regions per tumor were sampled. All tumor samples contained more than 90% viable tumor cells. The investigators made TCR beta cDNA from approximately 0.5 ug total RNA, using a constant-region primer. Slightly modified ARM-PCR served as the procedure for the TCR beta libraries. These libraries came from three rounds of nested multiplex PCR. A C-beta reverse primer and TRBV1-TRBV30 forward primers served in each of the first two PCR rounds, at 10 cycles apiece. One entry per CDR3 protein results from TCRdb running MiXCR on the multiplex PCR reads. The data contain some 43,000 distinct CDR3 sequences, 65% to 80% of them singletons.

This TCR derives from a man aged 40-49 years with primary liver carcinoma and hepatitis B virus infection. The rearrangement uses TRBV11-2 and TRBJ2-7, with 8 bases aligning to TRBD1. The specimen sequenced was liver tumor tissue from sampling region 5. Documented subset: tumor region T5, tumor centre. CDR3 nucleotide sequence: TGTGCCAGCGGCTTAGGCAGGGGGCTTACCTACGAGGAGTACTTT. Residues: CASGLGRGLTYEEYF.